The T cell receptor (beta chain) described here comes from a study of blood T cell repertoires in COVID-19. Overall study: Collection of acute and convalescent COVID-19 samples took place in the United States, Italy and Spain. T cells, B-cell-depleted T cells, or PBMCs provided the cDNA or gDNA that served as material.

This table comes from immunoSEQ multiplex PCR, and its TCRdb copy is limited to in-frame clones, with some not included. The sample includes 150,000 to 200,000 clones, around four fifths of them seen just once. The receptor was isolated from a man aged 65 to 85 with acute or convalescent COVID-19. Input material: peripheral blood.

The CDR3 DNA reads TGTGCCAGCAACCCAGGGTTTGGGTACGAGCAGTACTTC. It is translated as CASNPGFGYEQYF. The chain combines TRBV5-5 with TRBJ2-7, with a possible D match to TRBD1 (5 bases). Germline lookup yields CDR1 SGHKS and CDR2 YYEKEE (reference sequence). This CDR3 is built from 13 residues. V lost 6 bases, J lost 4 bases, and 14 bases lay in between.